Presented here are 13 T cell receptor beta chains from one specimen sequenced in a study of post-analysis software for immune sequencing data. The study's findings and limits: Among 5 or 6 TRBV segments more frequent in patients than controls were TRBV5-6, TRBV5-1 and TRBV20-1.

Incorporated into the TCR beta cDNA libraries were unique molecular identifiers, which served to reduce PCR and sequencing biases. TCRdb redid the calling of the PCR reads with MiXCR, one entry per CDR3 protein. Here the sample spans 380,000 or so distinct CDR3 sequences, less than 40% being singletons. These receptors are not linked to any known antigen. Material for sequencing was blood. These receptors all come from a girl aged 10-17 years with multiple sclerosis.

The CDR3 protein is CASSSTPGEGGELFF. The CDR3 region has the DNA TGTGCCAGCAGCTCCACGCCAGGGGAAGGTGGGGAGCTGTTTTTT. The chain links TRBV7-9 to TRBJ2-2; tentatively, D is TRBD1 (6 bases). The germline V gene has CDR1 SEHNR and CDR2 FQNEAQ (reference sequence). This CDR3 is built from 15 residues. Deletions cut 4 bases from V and 8 bases from J, with 17 bases between.

The CDR3 DNA follows: TGTGCCAGCAGCGTTAGCGGGGGGACACAAGAGACCCAGTACTTC. It codes for CASSVSGGTQETQYF. The chain uses TRBV9 and TRBJ2-5; 10 positions agree with TRBD2. The CDR3 runs to 15 residues. V gave up 2 bases and J gave up 2 bases; unmatched junction bases: 3. Germline assignment: CDR1 SGDLS and CDR2 YYNGEE.

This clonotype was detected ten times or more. This CDR3 reads CASSYQATTYEQYF. The DNA of the CDR3 is TGTGCCAGCAGTTATCAGGCAACTACCTACGAGCAGTACTTC. V and J are TRBV6-5 and TRBJ2-7; D unresolved. This CDR3 is 14 amino acids long. Germline V gives CDR1 MNHEY, CDR2 SVGAGI. Trimming removed 3 bases at V and 2 bases at J, with 11 bases between.

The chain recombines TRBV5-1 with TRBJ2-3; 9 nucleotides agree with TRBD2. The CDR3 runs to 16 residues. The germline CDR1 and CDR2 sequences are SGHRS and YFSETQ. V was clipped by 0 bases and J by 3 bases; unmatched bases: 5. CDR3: CASSLAAGGRTDTQYF. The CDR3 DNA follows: TGCGCCAGCAGCTTGGCGGCGGGGGGGCGGACAGATACGCAGTATTTT. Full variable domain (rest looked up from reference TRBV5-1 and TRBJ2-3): KAGVTQTPRYLIKTRGQQVTLSCSPISGHRSVSWYQQTPGQGLQFLFEYFSETQRNKGNFPGRFSGRQFSNSRSEMNVSTLELGDSALYLCASSLAAGGRTDTQYFGPGTRLTVL.

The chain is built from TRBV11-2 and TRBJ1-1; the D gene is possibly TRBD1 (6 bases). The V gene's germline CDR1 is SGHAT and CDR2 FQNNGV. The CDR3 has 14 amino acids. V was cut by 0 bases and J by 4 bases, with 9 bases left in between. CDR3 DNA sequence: TGTGCCAGCAGCTTAGATCGACAGGTCACTGAAGCTTTCTTT. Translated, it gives CASSLDRQVTEAFF.

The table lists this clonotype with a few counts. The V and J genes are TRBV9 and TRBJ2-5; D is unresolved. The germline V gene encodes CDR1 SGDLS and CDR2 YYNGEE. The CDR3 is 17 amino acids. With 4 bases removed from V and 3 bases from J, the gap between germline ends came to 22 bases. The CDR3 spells CASSPGRILAYKETQYF. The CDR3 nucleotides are TGTGCCAGCAGCCCTGGACGGATTTTAGCTTATAAAGAGACCCAGTACTTC.

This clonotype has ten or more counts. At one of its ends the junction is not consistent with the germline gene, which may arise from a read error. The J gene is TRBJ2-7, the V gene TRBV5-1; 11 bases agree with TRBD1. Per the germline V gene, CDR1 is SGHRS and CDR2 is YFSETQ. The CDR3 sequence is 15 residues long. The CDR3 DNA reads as TGTGCCAGCAGCTTGGGGACAGGGGGCTCCTACGAGCAGTACTTC. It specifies CASSLGTGGSYEQYF.

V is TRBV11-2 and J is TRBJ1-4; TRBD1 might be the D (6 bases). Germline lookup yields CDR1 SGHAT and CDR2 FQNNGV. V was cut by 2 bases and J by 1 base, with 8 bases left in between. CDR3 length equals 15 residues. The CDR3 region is CASSLSRGTNEKLFF. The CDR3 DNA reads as TGTGCCAGCAGCTTAAGCAGGGGAACTAATGAAAAACTGTTTTTT.

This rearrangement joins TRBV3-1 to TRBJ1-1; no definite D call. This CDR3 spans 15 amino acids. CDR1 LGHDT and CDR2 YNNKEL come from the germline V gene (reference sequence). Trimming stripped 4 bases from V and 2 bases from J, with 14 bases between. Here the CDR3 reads CASSPFLSRNTEAFF. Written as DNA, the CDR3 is TGTGCCAGCAGCCCCTTCCTAAGTCGCAACACTGAAGCTTTCTTT.

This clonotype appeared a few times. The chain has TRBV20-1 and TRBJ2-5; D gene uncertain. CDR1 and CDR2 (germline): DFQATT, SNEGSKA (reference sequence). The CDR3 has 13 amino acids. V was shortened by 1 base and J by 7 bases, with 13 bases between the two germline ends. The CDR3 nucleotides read TGCAGTGCTAGAGGGGCCGGCTTCGGGACCCAGTACTTC. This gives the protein CSARGAGFGTQYF.

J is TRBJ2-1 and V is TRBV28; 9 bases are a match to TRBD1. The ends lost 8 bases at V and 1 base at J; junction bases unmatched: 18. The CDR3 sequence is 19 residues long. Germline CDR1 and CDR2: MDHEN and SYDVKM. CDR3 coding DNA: TGTGCCAGCCGAGGGCACACTCTCGGGACAGGGAAATCCTACAATGAGCAGTTCTTC. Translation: CASRGHTLGTGKSYNEQFF. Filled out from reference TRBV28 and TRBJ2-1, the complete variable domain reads DVKVTQSSRYLVKRTGEKVFLECVQDMDHENMFWYRQDPGLGLRLIYFSYDVKMKEKGDIPEGYSVSREKKERFSLILESASTNQTSMYLCASRGHTLGTGKSYNEQFFGPGTRLTVL.

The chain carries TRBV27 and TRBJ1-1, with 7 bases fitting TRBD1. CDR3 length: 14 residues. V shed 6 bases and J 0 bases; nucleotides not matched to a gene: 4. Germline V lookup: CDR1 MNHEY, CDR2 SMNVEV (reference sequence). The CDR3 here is CASSQGQMNTEAFF. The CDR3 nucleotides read TGTGCCAGCAGCCAGGGACAGATGAACACTGAAGCTTTCTTT.

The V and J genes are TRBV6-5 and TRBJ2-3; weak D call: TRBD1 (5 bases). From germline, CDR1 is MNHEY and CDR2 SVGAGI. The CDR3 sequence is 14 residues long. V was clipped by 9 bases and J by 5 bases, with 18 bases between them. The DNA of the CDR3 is TGTGCCAGTCGAGGTAGGGGATTGGGAGATACGCAGTATTTT. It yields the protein CASRGRGLGDTQYF.